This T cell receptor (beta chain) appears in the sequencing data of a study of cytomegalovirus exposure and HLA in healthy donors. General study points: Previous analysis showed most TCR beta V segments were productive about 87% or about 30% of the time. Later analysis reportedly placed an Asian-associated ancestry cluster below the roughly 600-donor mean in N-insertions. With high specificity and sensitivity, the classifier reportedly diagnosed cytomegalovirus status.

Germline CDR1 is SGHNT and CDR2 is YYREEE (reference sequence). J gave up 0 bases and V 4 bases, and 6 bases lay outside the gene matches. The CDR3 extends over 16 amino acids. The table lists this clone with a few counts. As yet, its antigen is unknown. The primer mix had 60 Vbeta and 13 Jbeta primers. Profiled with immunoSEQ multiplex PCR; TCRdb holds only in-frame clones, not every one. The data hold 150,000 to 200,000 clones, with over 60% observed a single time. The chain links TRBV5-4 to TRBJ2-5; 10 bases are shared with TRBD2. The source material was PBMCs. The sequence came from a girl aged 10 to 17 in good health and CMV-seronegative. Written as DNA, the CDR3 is TGTGCCAGCAGCCATACTAGCGGGGCCTACCAAGAGACCCAGTACTTC. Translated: CASSHTSGAYQETQYF.